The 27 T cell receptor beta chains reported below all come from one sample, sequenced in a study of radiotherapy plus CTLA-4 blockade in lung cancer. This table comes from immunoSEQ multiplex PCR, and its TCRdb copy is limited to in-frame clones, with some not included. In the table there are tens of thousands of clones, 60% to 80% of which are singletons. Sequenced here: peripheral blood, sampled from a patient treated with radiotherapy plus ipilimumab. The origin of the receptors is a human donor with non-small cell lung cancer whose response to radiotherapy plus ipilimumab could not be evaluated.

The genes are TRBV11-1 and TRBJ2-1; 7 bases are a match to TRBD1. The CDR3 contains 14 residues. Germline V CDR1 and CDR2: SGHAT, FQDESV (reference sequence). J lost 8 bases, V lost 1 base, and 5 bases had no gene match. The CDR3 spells CASSLVPQGDEQFF. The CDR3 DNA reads TGTGCCAGCAGCTTAGTACCCCAGGGGGATGAGCAGTTCTTC.

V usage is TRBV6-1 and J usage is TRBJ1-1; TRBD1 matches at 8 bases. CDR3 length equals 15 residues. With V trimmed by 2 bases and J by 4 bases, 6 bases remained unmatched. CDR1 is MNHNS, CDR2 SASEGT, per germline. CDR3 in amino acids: CASSESRQGLTEAFF. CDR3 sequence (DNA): TGTGCCAGCAGTGAATCGCGACAGGGGCTCACTGAAGCTTTCTTT.

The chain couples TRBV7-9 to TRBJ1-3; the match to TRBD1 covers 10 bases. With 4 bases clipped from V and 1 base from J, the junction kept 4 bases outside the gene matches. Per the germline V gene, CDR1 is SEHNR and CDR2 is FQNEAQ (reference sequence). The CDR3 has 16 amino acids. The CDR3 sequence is CASSSWTGGSGNTIYF. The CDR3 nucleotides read TGTGCCAGCAGCTCGTGGACAGGGGGATCTGGAAACACCATATATTTT.

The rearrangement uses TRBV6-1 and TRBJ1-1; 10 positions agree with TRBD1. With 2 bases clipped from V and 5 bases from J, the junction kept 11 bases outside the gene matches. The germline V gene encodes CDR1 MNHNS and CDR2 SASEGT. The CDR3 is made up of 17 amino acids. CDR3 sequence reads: CASSEIWDRGVETEAFF. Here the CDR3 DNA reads TGTGCCAGCAGTGAAATCTGGGACAGGGGTGTTGAGACTGAAGCTTTCTTT.

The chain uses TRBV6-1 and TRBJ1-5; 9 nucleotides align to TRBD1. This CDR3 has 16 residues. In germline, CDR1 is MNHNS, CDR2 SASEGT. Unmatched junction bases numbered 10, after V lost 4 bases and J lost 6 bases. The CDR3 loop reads CASSVGGQGLSQPQHF. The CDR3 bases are TGTGCCAGCAGTGTAGGGGGACAGGGTTTGAGTCAGCCCCAGCATTTT.

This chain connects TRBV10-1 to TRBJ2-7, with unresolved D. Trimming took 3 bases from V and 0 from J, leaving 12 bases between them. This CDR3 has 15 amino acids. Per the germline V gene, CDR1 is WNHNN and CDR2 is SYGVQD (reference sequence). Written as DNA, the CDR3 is TGCGCCAGCAGTGATTATCCCGTAGACTCCTACGAGCAGTACTTC. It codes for CASSDYPVDSYEQYF.

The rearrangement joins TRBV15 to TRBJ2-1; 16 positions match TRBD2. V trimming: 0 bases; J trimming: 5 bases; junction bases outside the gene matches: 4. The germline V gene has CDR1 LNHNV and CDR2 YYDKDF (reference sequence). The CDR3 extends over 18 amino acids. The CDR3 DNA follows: TGTGCCACCAGCAGAGATGGGACTAGCGGGAGGGCCGACAATGAGCAGTTCTTC. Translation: CATSRDGTSGRADNEQFF.

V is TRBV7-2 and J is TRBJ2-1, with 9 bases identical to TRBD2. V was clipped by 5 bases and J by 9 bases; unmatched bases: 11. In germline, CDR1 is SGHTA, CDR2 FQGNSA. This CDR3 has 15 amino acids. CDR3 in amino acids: CASSLGAGGRGEQFF. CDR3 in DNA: TGTGCCAGCAGCCTTGGGGCGGGAGGGAGGGGTGAGCAGTTCTTC.

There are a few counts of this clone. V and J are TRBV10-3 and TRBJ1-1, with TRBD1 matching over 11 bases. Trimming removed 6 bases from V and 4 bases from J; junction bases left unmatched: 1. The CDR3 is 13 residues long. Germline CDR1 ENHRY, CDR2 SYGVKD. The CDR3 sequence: CAISGTGGTEAFF. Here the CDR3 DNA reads TGTGCCATCAGCGGGACAGGGGGCACTGAAGCTTTCTTT.

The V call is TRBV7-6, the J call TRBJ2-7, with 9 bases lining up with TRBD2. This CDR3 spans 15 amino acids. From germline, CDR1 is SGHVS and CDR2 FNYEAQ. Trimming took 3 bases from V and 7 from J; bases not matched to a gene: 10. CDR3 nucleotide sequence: TGTGCCAGCAGCTTGGCTAGCGGGAAAACGAGGGAGCAGTACTTC. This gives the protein CASSLASGKTREQYF.

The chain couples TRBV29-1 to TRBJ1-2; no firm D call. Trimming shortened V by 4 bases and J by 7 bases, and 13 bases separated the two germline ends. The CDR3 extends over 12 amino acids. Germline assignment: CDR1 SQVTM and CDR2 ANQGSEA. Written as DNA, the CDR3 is TGCAGCGTTGTGCGGCCGAAGGCTGGCTACACCTTC. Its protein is CSVVRPKAGYTF. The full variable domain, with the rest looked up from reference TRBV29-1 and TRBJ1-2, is SAVISQKPSRDICQRGTSLTIQCQVDSQVTMMFWYRQQPGQSLTLIATANQGSEATYESGFVIDKFPISRPNLTFSTLTVSNMSPEDSSIYLCSVVRPKAGYTFGSGTRLTVV.

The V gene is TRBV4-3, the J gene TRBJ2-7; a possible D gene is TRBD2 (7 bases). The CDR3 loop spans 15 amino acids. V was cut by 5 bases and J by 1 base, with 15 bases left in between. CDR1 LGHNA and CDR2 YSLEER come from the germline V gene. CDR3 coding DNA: TGCGCCAGCAGCTTGTGGGAGGGGGGGTCCTACGAGCAGTACTTC. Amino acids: CASSLWEGGSYEQYF.

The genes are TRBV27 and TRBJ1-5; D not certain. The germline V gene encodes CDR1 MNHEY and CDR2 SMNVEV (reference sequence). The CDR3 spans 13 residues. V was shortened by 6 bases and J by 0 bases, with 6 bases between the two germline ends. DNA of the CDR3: TGTGCCAGCAGCAGATATAGCAATCAGCCCCAGCATTTT. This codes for CASSRYSNQPQHF.

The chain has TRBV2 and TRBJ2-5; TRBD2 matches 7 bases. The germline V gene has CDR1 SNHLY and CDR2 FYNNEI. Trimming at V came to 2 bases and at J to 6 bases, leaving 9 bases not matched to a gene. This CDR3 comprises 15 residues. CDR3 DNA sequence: TGTGCCAGCAGTGAACAGGGCCACGGGGGGAAGACCCAGTACTTC. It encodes CASSEQGHGGKTQYF.

Here the CDR3 DNA reads TGTGCCAGCAGCTGGGGGACAGAATCAGATACGCAGTATTTT. Amino acids: CASSWGTESDTQYF. V is TRBV5-4 and J is TRBJ2-3; TRBD1 matches 7 bases. In germline, CDR1 is SGHNT, CDR2 YYREEE (reference sequence). V dropped 3 bases and J dropped 4; count of bases not matched to a gene: 5. The CDR3 runs 14 residues. Filled out from reference TRBV5-4 and TRBJ2-3, the complete variable domain reads ETGVTQSPTHLIKTRGQQVTLRCSSQSGHNTVSWYQQALGQGPQFIFQYYREEENGRGNFPPRFSGLQFPNYSSELNVNALELDDSALYLCASSWGTESDTQYFGPGTRLTVL.

Written as DNA, the CDR3 is TGTGCCAGCAGTGAAGGCCGACGACTAGCCCGTTCCTACGAGCAGTACTTC. Protein sequence: CASSEGRRLARSYEQYF. V gene TRBV2 combines with J gene TRBJ2-5; TRBD2 agrees at 7 bases. The end of the DNA aligns better with TRBJ2-7, so the J call may be wrong. This CDR3 is 17 amino acids long. Germline V CDR1 and CDR2: SNHLY, FYNNEI.

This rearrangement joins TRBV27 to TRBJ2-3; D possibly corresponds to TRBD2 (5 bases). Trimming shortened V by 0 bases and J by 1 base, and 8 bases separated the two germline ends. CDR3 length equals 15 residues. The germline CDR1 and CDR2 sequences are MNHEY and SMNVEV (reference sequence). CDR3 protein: CASSLSLRGTDTQYF. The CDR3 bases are TGTGCCAGCAGTTTATCCCTGCGGGGCACAGATACGCAGTATTTT.

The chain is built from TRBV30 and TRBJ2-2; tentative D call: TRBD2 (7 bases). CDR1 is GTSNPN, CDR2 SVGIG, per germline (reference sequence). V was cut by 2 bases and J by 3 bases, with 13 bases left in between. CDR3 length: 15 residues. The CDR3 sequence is CAWSRGAKDTGELFF. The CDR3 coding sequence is TGTGCCTGGAGTCGGGGGGCCAAGGACACCGGGGAGCTGTTTTTT.

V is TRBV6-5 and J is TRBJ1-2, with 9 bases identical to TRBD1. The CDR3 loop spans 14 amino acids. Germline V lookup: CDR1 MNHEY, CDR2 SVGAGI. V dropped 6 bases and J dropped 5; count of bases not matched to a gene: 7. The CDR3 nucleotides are TGTGCCAGCAGCCCCATCGACAGGGGGTATGGCTACACCTTC. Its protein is CASSPIDRGYGYTF.

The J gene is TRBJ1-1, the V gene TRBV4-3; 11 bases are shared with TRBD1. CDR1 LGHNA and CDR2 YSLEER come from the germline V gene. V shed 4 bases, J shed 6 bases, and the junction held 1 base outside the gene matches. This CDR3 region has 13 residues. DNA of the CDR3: TGCGCCAGCAGCCGGACAGGGGGCTCTGAAGCTTTCTTT. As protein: CASSRTGGSEAFF.

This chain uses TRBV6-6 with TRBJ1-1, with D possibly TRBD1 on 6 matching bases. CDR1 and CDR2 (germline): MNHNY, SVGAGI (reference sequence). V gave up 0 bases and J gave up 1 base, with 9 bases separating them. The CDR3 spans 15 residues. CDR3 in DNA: TGTGCCAGCAGTTACTCGGGGGCCTCGAACACTGAAGCTTTCTTT. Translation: CASSYSGASNTEAFF.

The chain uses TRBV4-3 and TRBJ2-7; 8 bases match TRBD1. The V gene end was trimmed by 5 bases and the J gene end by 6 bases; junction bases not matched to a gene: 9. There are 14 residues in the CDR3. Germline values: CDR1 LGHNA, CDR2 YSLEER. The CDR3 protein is CASSSTGTGSEQYF. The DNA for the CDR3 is TGCGCCAGCAGCTCCACCGGGACAGGATCCGAGCAGTACTTC.

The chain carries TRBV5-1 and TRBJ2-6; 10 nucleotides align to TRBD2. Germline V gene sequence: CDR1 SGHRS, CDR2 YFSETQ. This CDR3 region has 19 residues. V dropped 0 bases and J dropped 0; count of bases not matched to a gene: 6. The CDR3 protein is CASSLAELAGLSGANVLTF. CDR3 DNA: TGCGCCAGCAGCTTGGCCGAACTAGCGGGACTCTCTGGGGCCAACGTCCTGACTTTC.

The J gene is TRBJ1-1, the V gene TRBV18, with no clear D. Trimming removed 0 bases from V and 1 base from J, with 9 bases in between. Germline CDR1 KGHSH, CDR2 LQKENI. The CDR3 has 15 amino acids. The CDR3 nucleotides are TGTGCCAGCTCACCACCGACTACGGGGAACACTGAAGCTTTCTTT. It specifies CASSPPTTGNTEAFF.

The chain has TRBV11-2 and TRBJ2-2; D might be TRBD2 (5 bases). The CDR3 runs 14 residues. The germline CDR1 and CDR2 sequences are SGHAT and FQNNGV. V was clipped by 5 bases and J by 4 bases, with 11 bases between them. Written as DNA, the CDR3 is TGTGCCAGCAGCCGAAACCGGGGCACCGGGGAGCTGTTTTTT. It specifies CASSRNRGTGELFF.

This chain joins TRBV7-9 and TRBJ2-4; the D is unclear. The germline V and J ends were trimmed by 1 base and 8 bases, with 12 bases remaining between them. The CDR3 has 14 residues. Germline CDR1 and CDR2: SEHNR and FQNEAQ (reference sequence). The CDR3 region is CASSLDTHRDIQYF. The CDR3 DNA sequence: TGTGCCAGCAGCTTAGACACACACCGGGACATTCAGTACTTC.

The CDR3 here is CASSLGSANYGYTF. The CDR3 nucleotides are TGTGCCAGCAGCTTAGGTTCGGCTAACTATGGCTACACCTTC. V gene TRBV7-2 combines with J gene TRBJ1-2; D is undetermined. Trimming cost V 1 base and J 0 bases, with 6 bases left between them. The CDR3 has 14 amino acids. The germline V gene encodes CDR1 SGHTA and CDR2 FQGNSA.